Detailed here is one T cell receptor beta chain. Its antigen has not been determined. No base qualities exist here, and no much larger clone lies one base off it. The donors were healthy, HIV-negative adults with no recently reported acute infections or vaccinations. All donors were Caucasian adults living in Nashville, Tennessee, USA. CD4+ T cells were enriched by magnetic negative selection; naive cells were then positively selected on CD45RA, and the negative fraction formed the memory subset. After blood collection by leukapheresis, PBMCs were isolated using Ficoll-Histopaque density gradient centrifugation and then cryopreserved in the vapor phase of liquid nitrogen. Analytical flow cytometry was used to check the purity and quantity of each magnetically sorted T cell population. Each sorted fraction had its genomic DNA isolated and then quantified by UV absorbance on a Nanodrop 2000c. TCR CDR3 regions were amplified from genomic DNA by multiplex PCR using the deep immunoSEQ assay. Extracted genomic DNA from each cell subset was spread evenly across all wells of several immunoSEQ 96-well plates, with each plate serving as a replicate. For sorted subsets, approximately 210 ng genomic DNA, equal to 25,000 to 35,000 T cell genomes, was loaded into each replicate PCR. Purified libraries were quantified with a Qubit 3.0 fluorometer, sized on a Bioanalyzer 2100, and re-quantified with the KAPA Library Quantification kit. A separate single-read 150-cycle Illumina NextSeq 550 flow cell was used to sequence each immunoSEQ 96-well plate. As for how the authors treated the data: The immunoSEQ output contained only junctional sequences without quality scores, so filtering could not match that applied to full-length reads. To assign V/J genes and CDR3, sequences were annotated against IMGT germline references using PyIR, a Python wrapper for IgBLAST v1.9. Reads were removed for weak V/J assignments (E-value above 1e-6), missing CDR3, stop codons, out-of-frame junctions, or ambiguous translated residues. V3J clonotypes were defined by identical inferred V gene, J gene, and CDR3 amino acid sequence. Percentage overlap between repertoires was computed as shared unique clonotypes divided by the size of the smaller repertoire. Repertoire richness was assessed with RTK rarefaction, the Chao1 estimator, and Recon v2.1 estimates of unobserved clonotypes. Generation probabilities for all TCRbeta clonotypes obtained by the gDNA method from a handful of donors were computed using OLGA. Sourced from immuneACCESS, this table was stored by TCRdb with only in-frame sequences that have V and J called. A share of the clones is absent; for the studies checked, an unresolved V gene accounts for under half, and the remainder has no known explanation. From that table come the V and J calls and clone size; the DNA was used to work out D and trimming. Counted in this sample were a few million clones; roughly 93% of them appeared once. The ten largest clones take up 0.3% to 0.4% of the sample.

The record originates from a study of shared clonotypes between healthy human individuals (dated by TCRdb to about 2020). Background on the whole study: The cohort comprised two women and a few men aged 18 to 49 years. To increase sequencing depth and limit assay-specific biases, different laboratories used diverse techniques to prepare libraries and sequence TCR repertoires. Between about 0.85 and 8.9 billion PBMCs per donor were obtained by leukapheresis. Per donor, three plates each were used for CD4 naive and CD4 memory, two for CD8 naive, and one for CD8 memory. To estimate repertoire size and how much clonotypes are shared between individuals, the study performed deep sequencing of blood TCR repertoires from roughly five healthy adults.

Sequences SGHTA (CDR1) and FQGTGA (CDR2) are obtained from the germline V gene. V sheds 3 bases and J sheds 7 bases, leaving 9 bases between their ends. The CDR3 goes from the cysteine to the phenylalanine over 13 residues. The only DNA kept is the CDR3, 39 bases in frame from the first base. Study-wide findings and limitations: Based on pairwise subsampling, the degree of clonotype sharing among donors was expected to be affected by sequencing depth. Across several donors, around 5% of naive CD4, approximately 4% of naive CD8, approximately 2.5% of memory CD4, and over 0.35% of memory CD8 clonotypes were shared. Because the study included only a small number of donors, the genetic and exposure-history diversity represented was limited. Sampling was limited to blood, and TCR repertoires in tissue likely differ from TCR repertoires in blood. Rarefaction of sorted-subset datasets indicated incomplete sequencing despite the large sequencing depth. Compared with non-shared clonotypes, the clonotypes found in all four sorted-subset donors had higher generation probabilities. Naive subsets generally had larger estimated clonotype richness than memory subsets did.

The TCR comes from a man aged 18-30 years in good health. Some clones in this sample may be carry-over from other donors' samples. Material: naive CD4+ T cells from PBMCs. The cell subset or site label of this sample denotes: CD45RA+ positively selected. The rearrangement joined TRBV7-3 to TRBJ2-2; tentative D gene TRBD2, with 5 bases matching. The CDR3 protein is CASSFAGGGELFF. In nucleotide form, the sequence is TGTGCCAGCAGCTTCGCGGGTGGCGGGGAGCTGTTTTTT.